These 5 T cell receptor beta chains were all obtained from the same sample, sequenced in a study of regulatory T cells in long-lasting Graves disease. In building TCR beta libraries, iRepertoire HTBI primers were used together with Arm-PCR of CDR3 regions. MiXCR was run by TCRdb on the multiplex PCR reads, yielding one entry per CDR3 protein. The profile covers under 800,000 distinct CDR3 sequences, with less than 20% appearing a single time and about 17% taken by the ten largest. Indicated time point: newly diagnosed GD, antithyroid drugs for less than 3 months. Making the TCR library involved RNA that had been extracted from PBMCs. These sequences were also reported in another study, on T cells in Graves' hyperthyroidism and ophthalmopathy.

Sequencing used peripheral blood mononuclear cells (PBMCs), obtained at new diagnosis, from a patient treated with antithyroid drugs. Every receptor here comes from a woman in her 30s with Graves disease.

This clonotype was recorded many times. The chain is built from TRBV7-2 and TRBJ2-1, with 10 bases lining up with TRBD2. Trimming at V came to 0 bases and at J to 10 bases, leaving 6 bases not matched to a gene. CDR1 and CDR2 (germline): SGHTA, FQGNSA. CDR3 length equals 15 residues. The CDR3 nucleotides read TGTGCCAGCAGCTTAGCGAGGGAACTAGCGGGGGAGCAGTTCTTC. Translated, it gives CASSLARELAGEQFF.

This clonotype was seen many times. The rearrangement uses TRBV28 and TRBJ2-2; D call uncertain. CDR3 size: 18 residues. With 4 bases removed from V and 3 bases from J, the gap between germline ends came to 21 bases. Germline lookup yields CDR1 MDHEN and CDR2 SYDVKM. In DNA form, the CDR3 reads TGTGCCAGCAGTTCCCTCAATCCGACACCCTCGCACACCGGGGAGCTGTTTTTT. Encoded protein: CASSSLNPTPSHTGELFF. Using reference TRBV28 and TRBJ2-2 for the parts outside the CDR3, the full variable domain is DVKVTQSSRYLVKRTGEKVFLECVQDMDHENMFWYRQDPGLGLRLIYFSYDVKMKEKGDIPEGYSVSREKKERFSLILESASTNQTSMYLCASSSLNPTPSHTGELFFGEGSRLTVL.

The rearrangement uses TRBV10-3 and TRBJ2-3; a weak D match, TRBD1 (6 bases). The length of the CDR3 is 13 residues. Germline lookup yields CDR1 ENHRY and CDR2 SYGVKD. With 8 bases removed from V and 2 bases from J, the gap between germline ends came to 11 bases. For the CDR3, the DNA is TGTGCCATCGGCCCAGGGGACACAGATACGCAGTATTTT. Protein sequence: CAIGPGDTDTQYF.

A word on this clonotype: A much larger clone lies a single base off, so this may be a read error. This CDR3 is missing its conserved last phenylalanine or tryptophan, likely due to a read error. CDR3 DNA: TGTGCCAGCAGCTTAGGAGGGACACGCCAAGAGACCCAGTACCTC. As protein: CASSLGGTRQETQYL. The V call is TRBV11-2, the J call TRBJ2-5; D might be TRBD1 (6 bases). V was trimmed by 1 base and J by 1 base, leaving 10 bases between them. The germline gives CDR1 SGHAT, CDR2 FQNNGV. The CDR3 is made up of 15 amino acids.

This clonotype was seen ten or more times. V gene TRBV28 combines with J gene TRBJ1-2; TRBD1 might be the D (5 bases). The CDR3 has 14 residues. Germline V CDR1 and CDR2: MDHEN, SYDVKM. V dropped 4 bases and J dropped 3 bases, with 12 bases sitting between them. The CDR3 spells CASSYAGGDYGYTF. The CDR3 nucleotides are TGTGCCAGCAGTTACGCGGGGGGGGACTATGGCTACACCTTC.